This T cell receptor (beta chain) emerged from a study of tissue T cells after allogeneic stem cell transplantation. Notes on the study in general: Limitations included a small, clinically heterogeneous cohort and limited sampling depth. Some tissue clones might be persisting host cells; their alloreactivity or antigen specificity was not determined.

The CDR3 has 13 residues. Germline V gene data show CDR1 as SGHTA and CDR2 as FQGNSA. V lost 5 bases, J lost 1 base, and 9 bases lay in between. GI sites, liver, skin and spleen were taken after median 9.75 post-mortem hours. On this clone: What it recognizes is unknown.

Sequenced by immunoSEQ multiplex PCR; TCRdb stores in-frame clones only, minus some. The repertoire holds roughly 8,900 clones, with approximately 59% as singletons. The sequence derives from a woman aged 18-49 years with breast cancer. This sequence joins TRBV7-2 and TRBJ2-7, with D possibly being TRBD2 (5 bases). The starting material was tissue from the ileum, obtained at autopsy. Written as DNA, the CDR3 is TGTGCCAGCAGCCCTGAGGGTTCCTACGAGCAGTACTTC. Translation: CASSPEGSYEQYF.